This T cell receptor (beta chain) originates from a study of T-cell reconstitution after alpha-beta-depleted transplantation in children. This clonotype was observed a few times. Preparation of the TCRbeta library used unique molecular identifiers. TCRdb analysed the PCR reads with MiXCR anew, one entry per CDR3 protein. This table has more than 450,000 distinct CDR3 sequences, approximately 20% appearing once. Trimming took 0 bases from V and 5 from J, leaving 13 bases between them. The CDR3 runs to 15 residues. Per germline, CDR1 SGHVS and CDR2 FNYEAQ. The clonotype comes from a human donor who donated a stem cell graft to a child with acute lymphoblastic leukemia. The specimen comprised PBMCs from the stem cell graft donor, sampled from the stem cell graft. The J gene is TRBJ1-1, the V gene TRBV7-6, with D tentatively TRBD1 (5 bases). CDR3 nucleotides: TGTGCCAGCAGCTTAGCGGATGGGGGGGGAACTGAAGCTTTCTTT. Translation gives CASSLADGGGTEAFF.